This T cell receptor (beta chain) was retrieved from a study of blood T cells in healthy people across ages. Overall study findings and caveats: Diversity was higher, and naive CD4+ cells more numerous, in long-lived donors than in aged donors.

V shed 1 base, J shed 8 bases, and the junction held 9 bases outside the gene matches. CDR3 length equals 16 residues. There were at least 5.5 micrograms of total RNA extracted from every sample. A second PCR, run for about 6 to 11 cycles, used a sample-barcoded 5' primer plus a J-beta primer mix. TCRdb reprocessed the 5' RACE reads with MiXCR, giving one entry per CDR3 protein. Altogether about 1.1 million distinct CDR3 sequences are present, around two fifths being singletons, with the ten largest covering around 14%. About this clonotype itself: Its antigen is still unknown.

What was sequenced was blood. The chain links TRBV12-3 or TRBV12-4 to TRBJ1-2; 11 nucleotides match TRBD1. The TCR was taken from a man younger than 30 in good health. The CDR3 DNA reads TGTGCCAGCAGTTTAGAGTTGGGGACAGGGGGAGGCGGCTACACCTTC. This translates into CASSLELGTGGGGYTF.